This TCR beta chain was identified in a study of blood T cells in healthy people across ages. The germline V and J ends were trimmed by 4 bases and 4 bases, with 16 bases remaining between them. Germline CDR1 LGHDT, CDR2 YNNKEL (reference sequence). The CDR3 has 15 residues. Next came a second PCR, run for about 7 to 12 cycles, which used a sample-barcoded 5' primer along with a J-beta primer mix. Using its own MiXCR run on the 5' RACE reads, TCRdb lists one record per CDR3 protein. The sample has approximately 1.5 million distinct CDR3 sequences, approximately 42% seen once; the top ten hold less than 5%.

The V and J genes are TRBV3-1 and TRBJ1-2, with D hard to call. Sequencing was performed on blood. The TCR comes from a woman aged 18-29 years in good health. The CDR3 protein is CASSPRTISGYGYTF. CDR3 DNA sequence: TGTGCCAGCAGCCCTAGGACGATTTCGGGCTATGGCTACACCTTC. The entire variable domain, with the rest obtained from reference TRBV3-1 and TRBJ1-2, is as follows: DTAVSQTPKYLVTQMGNDKSIKCEQNLGHDTMYWYKQDSKKFLKIMFSYNNKELIINETVPNRFSPKSPDKAHLNLHINSLELGDSAVYFCASSPRTISGYGYTFGSGTRLTVV.